This T cell receptor (beta chain) was sequenced for a study of T cell changes during pregnancy in multiple sclerosis. V lost 2 bases, J lost 8 bases, and 4 bases stayed unmatched. CDR1 is SGHRS, CDR2 YFSETQ, per germline. The CDR3 runs 14 residues. Repertoires were generated with immunoSEQ multiplex PCR, while TCRdb's copy carries only in-frame clones and drops some. The table has 55,000 to 80,000 clones, 75% to 90% seen once. The chain is built from TRBV5-1 and TRBJ2-1; 10 nucleotides agree with TRBD2. The TCR sequence derives from a female donor in good health, enrolled as a control in a pregnancy study. The input for sequencing was peripheral blood, taken after pregnancy. CDR3 in DNA: TGCGCCAGCAGCTTCATAGCGGGAGGTCATGAGCAGTTCTTC. It encodes CASSFIAGGHEQFF. Combining the CDR3 with reference TRBV5-1 and TRBJ2-1 gives the whole variable domain KAGVTQTPRYLIKTRGQQVTLSCSPISGHRSVSWYQQTPGQGLQFLFEYFSETQRNKGNFPGRFSGRQFSNSRSEMNVSTLELGDSALYLCASSFIAGGHEQFFGPGTRLTVL.